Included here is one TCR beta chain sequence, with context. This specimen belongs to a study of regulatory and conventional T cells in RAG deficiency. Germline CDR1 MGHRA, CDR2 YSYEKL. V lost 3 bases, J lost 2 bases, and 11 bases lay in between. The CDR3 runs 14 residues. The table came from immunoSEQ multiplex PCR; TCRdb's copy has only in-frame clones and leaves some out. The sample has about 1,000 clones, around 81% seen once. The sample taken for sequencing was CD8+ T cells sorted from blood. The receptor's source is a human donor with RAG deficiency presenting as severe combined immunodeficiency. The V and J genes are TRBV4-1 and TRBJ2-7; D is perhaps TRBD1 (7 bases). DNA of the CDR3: TGCGCCAGCAGCCACGGGGGACAGCCCTACGAGCAGTACTTC. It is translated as CASSHGGQPYEQYF.